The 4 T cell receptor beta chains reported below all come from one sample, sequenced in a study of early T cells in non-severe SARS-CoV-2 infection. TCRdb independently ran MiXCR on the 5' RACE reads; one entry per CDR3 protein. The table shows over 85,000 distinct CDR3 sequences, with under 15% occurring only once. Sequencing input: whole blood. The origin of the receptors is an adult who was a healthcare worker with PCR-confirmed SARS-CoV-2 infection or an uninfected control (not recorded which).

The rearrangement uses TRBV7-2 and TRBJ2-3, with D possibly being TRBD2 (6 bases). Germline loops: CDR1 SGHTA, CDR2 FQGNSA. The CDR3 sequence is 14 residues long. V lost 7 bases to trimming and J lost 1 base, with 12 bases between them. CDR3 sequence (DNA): TGTGCCAGCACACAGGACTACGGCACAGATACGCAGTATTTT. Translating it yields CASTQDYGTDTQYF.

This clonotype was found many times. The CDR3 protein is CASSLDRGATGELFF. The CDR3 DNA is TGTGCCAGCAGCTTGGACAGGGGAGCAACCGGGGAGCTGTTTTTT. This chain links TRBV5-4 with TRBJ2-2; 7 bases fit TRBD1. The CDR3 contains 15 residues. Germline CDR1 reads SGHNT; CDR2 reads YYREEE (reference sequence). Unmatched junction bases numbered 4, after V lost 0 bases and J lost 5 bases.

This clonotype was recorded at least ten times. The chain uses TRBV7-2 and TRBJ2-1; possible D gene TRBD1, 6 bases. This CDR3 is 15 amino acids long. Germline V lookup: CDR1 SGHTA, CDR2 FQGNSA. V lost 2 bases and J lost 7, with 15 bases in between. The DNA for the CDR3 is TGTGCCAGCAGCTTATACAGGGAATTTCGGAATGAGCAGTTCTTC. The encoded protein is CASSLYREFRNEQFF. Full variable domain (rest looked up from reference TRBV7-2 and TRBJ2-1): GAGVSQSPSNKVTEKGKDVELRCDPISGHTALYWYRQSLGQGLEFLIYFQGNSAPDKSGLPSDRFSAERTGGSVSTLTIQRTQQEDSAVYLCASSLYREFRNEQFFGPGTRLTVL.

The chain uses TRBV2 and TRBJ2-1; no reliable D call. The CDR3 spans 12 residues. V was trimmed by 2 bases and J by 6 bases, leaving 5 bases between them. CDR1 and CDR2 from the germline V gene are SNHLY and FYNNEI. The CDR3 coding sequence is TGTGCCAGCAGTGAACGTGTCAATGAGCAGTTCTTC. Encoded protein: CASSERVNEQFF. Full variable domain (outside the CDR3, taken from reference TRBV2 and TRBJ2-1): EPEVTQTPSHQVTQMGQEVILRCVPISNHLYFYWYRQILGQKVEFLVSFYNNEISEKSEIFDDQFSVERPDGSNFTLKIRSTKLEDSAMYFCASSERVNEQFFGPGTRLTVL.